This T cell receptor beta chain came from a study of human T cells and chemical hapten exposure. On the study more broadly: The study lasted about 24 weeks, and patients were dosed weekly with diphenylcyclopropenone on the scalp throughout. Patch tests put 0.01% DPC on the upper back, read at 6 days. Mostly female, the patients presented with alopecia areata, totalis or universalis.

This clonotype was seen repeatedly, ten times or more. V dropped 0 bases and J dropped 1; count of bases not matched to a gene: 18. Per the germline V gene, CDR1 is SGHDN and CDR2 is FVKESK. The CDR3 is 21 amino acids. Each CDR3 protein is one row after TCRdb ran MiXCR on the RACE reads. The sample holds 300,000 to 400,000 distinct CDR3 sequences, more than 4.5% seen once. This sample's time point: pre-sensitization, week 0. Sample treatment: therapeutic diphenylcyclopropenone sensitization with weekly scalp DPC. The starting material, unfractionated whole blood, was used for total RNA extraction. The chain carries TRBV14 and TRBJ1-1; 9 bases line up with TRBD1. The source is a woman aged 45 to 65 with alopecia areata. Some clones in this sample may be carry-over from other donors' samples. The sequences come from whole blood, collected in connection with sensitization to the hapten diphenylcyclopropenone (DPC). The CDR3 spells CASSQEKGETGQGNRNTEAFF. Here the CDR3 DNA reads TGTGCCAGCAGCCAAGAGAAAGGGGAAACGGGACAGGGCAATAGGAACACTGAAGCTTTCTTT. Using reference TRBV14 and TRBJ1-1 for the parts outside the CDR3, the full variable domain is EAGVTQFPSHSVIEKGQTVTLRCDPISGHDNLYWYRRVMGKEIKFLLHFVKESKQDESGMPNNRFLAERTGGTYSTLKVQPAELEDSGVYFCASSQEKGETGQGNRNTEAFFGQGTRLTVV.